The TCR beta chain described here comes from a study of blood T cell repertoires in COVID-19. Study in general: T cells, B-cell-depleted T cells, or PBMCs supplied cDNA or gDNA.

The CDR3 is 16 residues long. The ends lost 4 bases at V and 3 bases at J; junction bases unmatched: 8. Germline CDR1 and CDR2: SGHRS and YFSETQ. The data were produced by immunoSEQ multiplex PCR, yet TCRdb's version contains in-frame clones alone and is incomplete. The sample shows hundreds of thousands of clones, 86% of them seen only once. This clone occurred a few times. Sequencing used peripheral blood. The gene calls are TRBV5-1 and TRBJ1-4; 8 positions agree with TRBD1. The sequence was obtained from a woman under 40 with active or convalescent COVID-19. The CDR3 protein is CASSQPGQGANEKLFF. In DNA, the CDR3 is TGCGCCAGCAGCCAGCCAGGACAGGGAGCTAATGAAAAACTGTTTTTT.